This entry features one TCR beta chain sequence. No antigen is known for it. This sample is part of a study of cytomegalovirus exposure and HLA in healthy donors. These donors counted as nominally healthy when sampled, but unrecorded immune exposures were likely. The PCR employed 60 Vbeta primers together with 13 Jbeta primers. The protocol was immunoSEQ multiplex PCR, while the TCRdb copy is restricted to in-frame clones and leaves out a portion. This repertoire shows over 150,000 clones, roughly 85% found once; its top ten account for roughly 8%. Germline CDR1 and CDR2: SGHRS and YFSETQ. CDR3 length: 12 residues. V lost 0 bases, J lost 9 bases, and 2 bases stayed unmatched. Notes on the study in general: A classifier reportedly called cytomegalovirus status with high sensitivity and specificity. Across donors, sequencing depth was assumed by presence/absence analyses to be roughly uniform. Differences between HLA loci emerged in a later analysis of TCR association rates, with DRB1 most and HLA-C fewest.

Sequencing was performed on PBMCs. This TCR derives from a male donor in good health and CMV-seropositive. The chain has TRBV5-1 and TRBJ2-7; 8 bases are a match to TRBD1. Here the CDR3 reads CASSLDQGAQYF. In DNA form, the CDR3 reads TGCGCCAGCAGCTTGGATCAGGGGGCGCAGTACTTC.